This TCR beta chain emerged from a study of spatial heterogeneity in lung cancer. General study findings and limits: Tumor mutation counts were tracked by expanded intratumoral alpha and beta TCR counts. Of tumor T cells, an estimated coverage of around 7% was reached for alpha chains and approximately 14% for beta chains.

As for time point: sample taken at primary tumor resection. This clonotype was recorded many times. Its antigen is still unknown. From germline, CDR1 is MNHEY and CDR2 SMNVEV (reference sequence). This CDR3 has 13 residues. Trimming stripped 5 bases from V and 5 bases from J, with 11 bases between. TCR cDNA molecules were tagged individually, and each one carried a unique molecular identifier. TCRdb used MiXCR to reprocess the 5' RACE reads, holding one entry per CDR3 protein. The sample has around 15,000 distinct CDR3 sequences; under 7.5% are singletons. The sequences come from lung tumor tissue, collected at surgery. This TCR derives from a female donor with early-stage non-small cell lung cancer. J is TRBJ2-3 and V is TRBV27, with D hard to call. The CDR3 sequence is CASSLSWEDTQYF. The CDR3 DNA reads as TGTGCCAGCAGTCTTTCCTGGGAAGATACGCAGTATTTT.